The present TCR beta chain was sequenced within a study of technical replicates of blood from several donors. The protocol was immunoSEQ multiplex PCR, while the TCRdb copy is restricted to in-frame clones and leaves out a portion. In the table there are about 81,000 clones, approximately 78% of which are singletons. V lost 0 bases, J lost 6 bases, and 4 bases stayed unmatched. The CDR3 consists of 15 residues. The V gene's germline CDR1 is MGHRA and CDR2 YSYEKL. This TCR came from a human donor in good health. Some clones in this sample may be carry-over from other donors' samples. The rearrangement uses TRBV4-1 and TRBJ2-3; the match to TRBD1 covers 9 bases. Sequencing used PBMCs. DNA of the CDR3: TGCGCCAGCAGCCAAGATCCGACAGGGGGGGATACGCAGTATTTT. It codes for CASSQDPTGGDTQYF.